What follows are 17 T cell receptor beta chains derived from one specimen sequenced in a study of blood T cell repertoires in COVID-19. Here immunoSEQ multiplex PCR was the method, and the copy in TCRdb shows in-frame clones only, minus some. The profile covers 150,000 to 200,000 clones, with about 80% appearing a single time and about 3.7% taken by the ten largest. Sequencing used PBMCs or T cells enriched from blood (not recorded which). The source of these receptors is an older woman who had recovered from COVID-19.

V is TRBV5-6 and J is TRBJ2-3; 9 bases match TRBD2. This CDR3 has 15 amino acids. V lost 0 bases to trimming and J lost 6 bases; unmatched junction nucleotides: 5. CDR1 SGHDT and CDR2 YYEEEE come from the germline V gene. CDR3 nucleotides: TGTGCCAGCAGCTTGGGGTTAGCGGGGGATGATACGCAGTATTTT. It is translated as CASSLGLAGDDTQYF.

This clone was found a few times. The chain joins TRBV11-2 to TRBJ2-7; 9 positions agree with TRBD1. Trimming took 7 bases from V and 1 from J; bases not matched to a gene: 8. This CDR3 is built from 15 residues. CDR1 SGHAT and CDR2 FQNNGV come from the germline V gene. CDR3 protein: CASNRGTGLSYEQYF. The CDR3, as DNA: TGTGCCAGCAACCGGGGGACAGGGTTATCCTACGAGCAGTACTTC.

J is TRBJ2-4 and V is TRBV7-2; 7 positions agree with TRBD2. The CDR3 consists of 14 residues. CDR1 and CDR2 from the germline V gene are SGHTA and FQGNSA. J gave up 5 bases and V 0 bases, and 1 base lay outside the gene matches. Here the CDR3 reads CASSLAGGENIQYF. DNA of the CDR3: TGTGCCAGCAGCTTAGCGGGGGGGGAAAACATTCAGTACTTC. Full variable domain (outside the CDR3, taken from reference TRBV7-2 and TRBJ2-4): GAGVSQSPSNKVTEKGKDVELRCDPISGHTALYWYRQSLGQGLEFLIYFQGNSAPDKSGLPSDRFSAERTGGSVSTLTIQRTQQEDSAVYLCASSLAGGENIQYFGAGTRLSVL.

The rearrangement links TRBV7-2 to TRBJ2-2; 7 bases match TRBD1. V gave up 8 bases and J gave up 4 bases; unmatched junction bases: 7. There are 14 residues in the CDR3. Germline V gives CDR1 SGHTA, CDR2 FQGNSA. The CDR3 region has the DNA TGTGCCAGCTGCCCGGGACAGCCCACCGGGGAGCTGTTTTTT. Encoded protein: CASCPGQPTGELFF.

The chain couples TRBV5-1 to TRBJ2-2; 14 bases line up with TRBD2. From germline, CDR1 is SGHRS and CDR2 YFSETQ. This CDR3 is 16 amino acids long. The V segment lost 4 bases and the J segment 7 bases; nucleotides outside the gene matches: 6. The CDR3 region is CASSTGTSGGVGELFF. The CDR3 DNA is TGCGCCAGCAGCACGGGGACTAGCGGGGGTGTCGGGGAGCTGTTTTTT.

CDR3 amino acids: CAWRGGRTNSYEQYF. CDR3 in DNA: TGTGCCTGGAGAGGGGGAAGAACGAATTCCTACGAGCAGTACTTC. The chain recombines TRBV30 with TRBJ2-7, with D possibly being TRBD1 (6 bases). The CDR3 contains 15 residues. Germline V CDR1 and CDR2: GTSNPN, SVGIG (reference sequence). V was shortened by 3 bases and J by 1 base, with 16 bases between the two germline ends.

This chain links TRBV29-1 with TRBJ2-1; 13 positions agree with TRBD2. The germline V gene has CDR1 SQVTM and CDR2 ANQGSEA. Trimming at V came to 6 bases and at J to 4 bases, leaving 3 bases not matched to a gene. The CDR3 loop spans 14 amino acids. As DNA, the CDR3 is TGCAGCGTAAAGGGACTAGCGGGGTACAATGAGCAGTTCTTC. It encodes CSVKGLAGYNEQFF.

The V gene is TRBV10-3, the J gene TRBJ1-2; TRBD1 is a possible D gene (5 bases). Germline V gene data show CDR1 as ENHRY and CDR2 as SYGVKD. V shed 4 bases and J shed 0 bases, with 9 bases lying between them. The length of the CDR3 is 14 residues. CDR3: CAISGGGANYGYTF. As DNA, the CDR3 is TGTGCCATCAGTGGGGGGGGTGCTAACTATGGCTACACCTTC.

DNA of the CDR3: TGTGCCAGCAGCTTAGCTCGGCGGGGGAACACCGGGGAGCTGTTTTTT. Amino acid sequence: CASSLARRGNTGELFF. The rearrangement links TRBV7-2 to TRBJ2-2, with D maybe TRBD2 (6 bases). The CDR3 is made up of 16 amino acids. Germline CDR1 SGHTA, CDR2 FQGNSA. Trimming removed 0 bases from V and 1 base from J, with 9 bases in between. The entire variable domain, with the rest obtained from reference TRBV7-2 and TRBJ2-2, is as follows: GAGVSQSPSNKVTEKGKDVELRCDPISGHTALYWYRQSLGQGLEFLIYFQGNSAPDKSGLPSDRFSAERTGGSVSTLTIQRTQQEDSAVYLCASSLARRGNTGELFFGEGSRLTVL.

The V call is TRBV19, the J call TRBJ1-3; D is perhaps TRBD1 (5 bases). The CDR3 has 13 amino acids. CDR1 LNHDA and CDR2 SQIVND come from the germline V gene (reference sequence). V was shortened by 6 bases and J by 9 bases, with 15 bases between the two germline ends. The CDR3 region has the DNA TGTGCCAGTAGACAGGCCTTGGCTAGCACCATATATTTT. Translating it yields CASRQALASTIYF.

The gene calls are TRBV10-1 and TRBJ1-1, with a possible D match to TRBD1 (6 bases). Germline assignment: CDR1 WNHNN and CDR2 SYGVQD (reference sequence). The ends were cut back, 7 bases at V and 5 bases at J, with 23 bases in the middle. CDR3 length: 16 amino acids. In DNA form, the CDR3 reads TGCGCCAGCACCCTGAAAAGGGGGAGATCGGGGACTGAAGCTTTCTTT. Protein sequence: CASTLKRGRSGTEAFF.

The V gene is TRBV5-1, the J gene TRBJ2-7; tentative D call: TRBD1 (6 bases). The CDR3 runs 16 residues. Germline values: CDR1 SGHRS, CDR2 YFSETQ. Trimming removed 0 bases at V and 0 bases at J, with 13 bases between. The CDR3 here is CASSLGPGANSYEQYF. CDR3 nucleotide sequence: TGCGCCAGCAGCTTGGGGCCAGGGGCGAACTCCTACGAGCAGTACTTC.

The chain recombines TRBV3-1 (or the pseudogene TRBV3-2) with TRBJ1-1, with 8 nucleotides matching TRBD1. V dropped 5 bases and J dropped 5; count of bases not matched to a gene: 7. Germline CDR1 and CDR2: LGHDT and YNNKEL (reference sequence). This CDR3 is built from 14 residues. This chain's CDR3 is CASSFRGQKTEAFF. The DNA for the CDR3 is TGTGCCAGCAGCTTCAGGGGGCAGAAAACTGAAGCTTTCTTT.

The J gene is TRBJ1-2, the V gene TRBV7-2; D call uncertain. Per the germline V gene, CDR1 is SGHTA and CDR2 is FQGNSA. There are 13 residues in the CDR3. V was cut by 6 bases and J by 0 bases, with 8 bases left in between. CDR3 loop: CASSFTSNYGYTF. CDR3 bases: TGTGCCAGCAGTTTTACTTCTAACTATGGCTACACCTTC.

There are a few counts of this clone. The chain employs TRBV2 and TRBJ1-1; a possible D gene is TRBD1 (6 bases). With 3 bases removed from V and 0 bases from J, the gap between germline ends came to 14 bases. Germline V gene sequence: CDR1 SNHLY, CDR2 FYNNEI. This CDR3 spans 16 amino acids. The CDR3 DNA sequence: TGTGCCAGCAGTGACTCTTTGGACAGTTTGAACACTGAAGCTTTCTTT. It translates to CASSDSLDSLNTEAFF.

This chain links TRBV19 with TRBJ2-7, with D maybe TRBD2 (6 bases). V was shortened by 3 bases and J by 3 bases, with 9 bases between the two germline ends. Per germline, CDR1 LNHDA and CDR2 SQIVND (reference sequence). The CDR3 is 13 residues long. This CDR3 is CASSIGRFYEQYF. DNA for the CDR3: TGTGCCAGTAGTATTGGGAGGTTCTACGAGCAGTACTTC.

The V and J genes are TRBV20-1 and TRBJ1-1, with D possibly TRBD1 on 6 matching bases. The CDR3 length is 13 residues. The germline gives CDR1 DFQATT, CDR2 SNEGSKA (reference sequence). V lost 3 bases and J 1 base, leaving 9 bases between the germline ends. This CDR3 is CSASRQENTEAFF. As DNA, the CDR3 is TGCAGTGCTAGTCGACAGGAGAACACTGAAGCTTTCTTT.